This T cell receptor beta chain was recorded in a study of blood T cells in healthy people across ages. CDR1 and CDR2 (germline): SGHTA, FQGNSA. Trimming cost V 1 base and J 6 bases; bases outside gene matches: 9. The CDR3 is 16 residues long. Sample-barcoded 5' priming and a J-beta primer mix drove a second PCR of about 6 to 12 cycles. Via MiXCR, TCRdb re-called the 5' RACE reads, giving one row per CDR3 protein. The table records 540,000 or so distinct CDR3 sequences, roughly 48% of them present only once. This sequence joins TRBV7-2 and TRBJ2-3, with 8 bases that match TRBD1. What was sequenced was blood. The sequence was collected from a man aged 80 or over in good health. CDR3 region: CASSLDRPGGRDTQYF. CDR3 DNA sequence: TGTGCCAGCAGCTTAGATAGGCCAGGGGGCAGGGATACGCAGTATTTT.